A single sample is the source of the 32 T cell receptor beta chains below, sequenced in a study of shared clonotypes between healthy human individuals. Repertoires were generated with immunoSEQ multiplex PCR, while TCRdb's copy carries only in-frame clones and drops some. The sample has 1,400,000 or so clones; around 98.5% are singletons. Sequencing was done on a sample of naive CD4+ T cells sorted from blood. Subset denoted: CD45RA+ positively selected. All receptors come from a man aged 30 to 45 in good health.

The chain recombines TRBV5-4 with TRBJ2-7; the D gene is possibly TRBD2 (5 bases). The V gene's germline CDR1 is SGHNT and CDR2 YYREEE (reference sequence). V was cut by 4 bases and J by 4 bases, with 12 bases left in between. The CDR3 is 13 residues long. CDR3 loop: CASSHVGIYEQYF. Written as DNA, the CDR3 is TGTGCCAGCAGCCACGTCGGGATATACGAGCAGTACTTC.

J is TRBJ2-3 and V is TRBV7-9; TRBD2 agrees at 13 bases. Germline V gives CDR1 SEHNR, CDR2 FQNEAQ (reference sequence). There are 15 residues in the CDR3. The J segment lost 4 bases and the V segment lost 5 bases, leaving 3 bases of the junction unmatched. CDR3 residues: CASSLTSGRADTQYF. CDR3 in DNA: TGTGCCAGCAGCCTCACTAGCGGGAGGGCAGATACGCAGTATTTT.

This chain links TRBV2 with TRBJ1-3; D gene unclear. This CDR3 region has 15 residues. Germline CDR1 and CDR2: SNHLY and FYNNEI. V gave up 4 bases and J gave up 0 bases, with 10 bases separating them. For the CDR3, the DNA is TGTGCCAGCAGTGCCTTCAGTGTCTCTGGAAACACCATATATTTT. Protein: CASSAFSVSGNTIYF.

This clone came up once. CDR3 DNA sequence: TGTGCCAGCAGCTTTGGACAGGTTGGGACTGAAGCTTTCTTT. As protein: CASSFGQVGTEAFF. This chain joins TRBV13 and TRBJ1-1, with 7 bases that match TRBD1. The V gene end was trimmed by 3 bases and the J gene end by 5 bases; junction bases not matched to a gene: 6. CDR3 length: 14 amino acids. In germline, CDR1 is PRHDT, CDR2 FYEKMQ (reference sequence).

Comment on this clone: One end of the junction is discordant with germline, which a read error may explain. The chain links TRBV20-1 to TRBJ2-5; tentatively, D is TRBD2 (5 bases). Looked up from germline, CDR1 is DFQATT and CDR2 is SNEGSKA (reference sequence). This CDR3 comprises 11 residues. The CDR3 loop reads CSAGEGETQYF. The DNA of the CDR3 is TGCAGTGCTGGAGAGGGAGAGACCCAGTACTTC.

The chain is built from TRBV28 and TRBJ2-7; 13 nucleotides align to TRBD2. V lost 4 bases to trimming and J lost 6 bases; unmatched junction nucleotides: 9. The CDR3 loop spans 16 amino acids. The germline V gene has CDR1 MDHEN and CDR2 SYDVKM. In DNA form, the CDR3 reads TGTGCCAGCAGTTCATCCGGGACTAGCGGGATTCTCGAGCAGTACTTC. Translating gives CASSSSGTSGILEQYF.

The count of this clone is one. The chain carries TRBV5-4 and TRBJ2-1; D perhaps matches TRBD2 (7 bases). CDR1 and CDR2 from the germline V gene are SGHNT and YYREEE (reference sequence). CDR3 length: 16 amino acids. V was pared by 0 bases and J by 6 bases, with 16 bases between. CDR3 nucleotides: TGTGCCAGCAGCTTGGCTTGGGGGGGCGCGGGCAATGAGCAGTTCTTC. It encodes CASSLAWGGAGNEQFF. Supplemented by reference TRBV5-4 and TRBJ2-1, the full variable domain reads ETGVTQSPTHLIKTRGQQVTLRCSSQSGHNTVSWYQQALGQGPQFIFQYYREEENGRGNFPPRFSGLQFPNYSSELNVNALELDDSALYLCASSLAWGGAGNEQFFGPGTRLTVL.

J is TRBJ2-6 and V is TRBV30; no reliable D call. Deletions cut 0 bases from V and 5 bases from J, with 8 bases between. This CDR3 contains 14 residues. Germline V gene data show CDR1 as GTSNPN and CDR2 as SVGIG (reference sequence). DNA of the CDR3: TGTGCCTGGAGTGTCGGCAGGAGGGCCAACGTCCTGACTTTC. Translating gives CAWSVGRRANVLTF.

The chain is built from TRBV6-5 and TRBJ2-3, with 7 bases fitting TRBD1. CDR1 MNHEY and CDR2 SVGAGI come from the germline V gene. The CDR3 contains 14 residues. Germline trimming cut 4 bases from V and 6 bases from J; bases unmatched to any gene: 7. The CDR3 is CASSSGTVLDTQYF. The CDR3, as DNA: TGTGCCAGCAGTTCCGGGACAGTTCTCGATACGCAGTATTTT.

A single count supports this clone. The J gene is TRBJ2-7, the V gene TRBV19; a weak D match, TRBD2 (5 bases). The germline V gene encodes CDR1 LNHDA and CDR2 SQIVND (reference sequence). The CDR3 extends over 14 amino acids. V was shortened by 5 bases and J by 2 bases, with 13 bases between the two germline ends. The CDR3 sequence: CASSPTRLPYEQYF. The CDR3 DNA sequence: TGTGCCAGTAGTCCCACTAGACTCCCCTACGAGCAGTACTTC.

This clone occurred once. The chain employs TRBV10-3 and TRBJ2-7; 8 bases map to TRBD2. Germline loops: CDR1 ENHRY, CDR2 SYGVKD. The junction had 9 bases not matched to a gene; V was cut back by 2 bases and J by 6 bases. This CDR3 spans 15 amino acids. CDR3 sequence reads: CAISEGRAGVAEQYF. Written as DNA, the CDR3 is TGTGCCATCAGTGAGGGGAGAGCGGGAGTGGCCGAGCAGTACTTC.

The chain couples TRBV11-2 to TRBJ2-5; perhaps TRBD1 as D (5 bases). Germline V lookup: CDR1 SGHAT, CDR2 FQNNGV. The CDR3 covers 14 residues. V was pared by 4 bases and J by 3 bases, with 12 bases between. CDR3 amino acids: CASSSRTREETQYF. The CDR3 DNA is TGTGCCAGCAGCTCACGGACAAGAGAAGAGACCCAGTACTTC.

The chain links TRBV5-4 to TRBJ1-3, with D possibly TRBD1 on 5 matching bases. This CDR3 region has 16 residues. In germline, CDR1 is SGHNT, CDR2 YYREEE (reference sequence). V shed 0 bases and J shed 0 bases, with 10 bases lying between them. In DNA, the CDR3 is TGTGCCAGCAGCTTGGGACAGACAAACTCTGGAAACACCATATATTTT. Translated: CASSLGQTNSGNTIYF.

The gene calls are TRBV5-1 and TRBJ2-7; tentatively, D is TRBD1 or TRBD2 (6 bases each). The ends were cut back, 0 bases at V and 3 bases at J, with 19 bases in the middle. CDR3 length: 17 residues. The V gene's germline CDR1 is SGHRS and CDR2 YFSETQ. The CDR3 nucleotides read TGCGCCAGCAGCTTGGCCCCTGACAGGCCGGGGGACTACGAGCAGTACTTC. It codes for CASSLAPDRPGDYEQYF. Full variable domain (rest looked up from reference TRBV5-1 and TRBJ2-7): KAGVTQTPRYLIKTRGQQVTLSCSPISGHRSVSWYQQTPGQGLQFLFEYFSETQRNKGNFPGRFSGRQFSNSRSEMNVSTLELGDSALYLCASSLAPDRPGDYEQYFGPGTRLTVT.

This chain connects TRBV4-3 to TRBJ1-1, with TRBD1 matching over 7 bases. CDR1 is LGHNA, CDR2 YSLEER, per germline. The CDR3 runs to 15 residues. The trim removed 3 bases at V and 2 bases at J, leaving 6 bases unmatched. The CDR3 region has the DNA TGCGCCAGCAGCCACCTAGGGGGCGTAAACACTGAAGCTTTCTTT. It is translated as CASSHLGGVNTEAFF.

The CDR3 nucleotides read TGTGCCAGCAGTTTTCAGGGGATTCGGGATGAGCAGTTCTTC. The encoded protein is CASSFQGIRDEQFF. V gene TRBV27 combines with J gene TRBJ2-1; perhaps TRBD1 as D (6 bases). The CDR3 totals 14 residues. Germline V gives CDR1 MNHEY, CDR2 SMNVEV (reference sequence). The V and J ends lost 3 bases and 8 bases respectively, with 14 bases between them.

CDR3 sequence: CASSLRQGGGNEKLFF. The CDR3 DNA reads TGTGCCAGCAGCTTACGACAGGGCGGAGGGAATGAAAAACTGTTTTTT. The chain carries TRBV7-2 and TRBJ1-4, with TRBD1 identical over 7 bases. This CDR3 spans 16 amino acids. Germline lookup yields CDR1 SGHTA and CDR2 FQGNSA. Trimming removed 2 bases from V and 5 bases from J; junction bases left unmatched: 8. Combining the CDR3 with reference TRBV7-2 and TRBJ1-4 gives the whole variable domain GAGVSQSPSNKVTEKGKDVELRCDPISGHTALYWYRQSLGQGLEFLIYFQGNSAPDKSGLPSDRFSAERTGGSVSTLTIQRTQQEDSAVYLCASSLRQGGGNEKLFFGSGTQLSVL.

J is TRBJ2-1 and V is TRBV28; 8 bases are a match to TRBD1. The CDR3 runs 17 residues. Germline loops: CDR1 MDHEN, CDR2 SYDVKM. V lost 0 bases, J lost 1 base, and 5 bases stayed unmatched. The CDR3 is CASSLWEGTGSYNEQFF. In DNA form, the CDR3 reads TGTGCCAGCAGTTTATGGGAGGGGACAGGTTCCTACAATGAGCAGTTCTTC.

The V and J genes are TRBV9 and TRBJ2-5; D is perhaps TRBD1 (5 bases). The CDR3 runs 15 residues. Germline-derived CDR1 and CDR2 are SGDLS and YYNGEE. Deletions cut 4 bases from V and 3 bases from J, with 16 bases between. The CDR3, as DNA: TGTGCCAGCAGCACCCAGGGCTTTACAAAAGAGACCCAGTACTTC. This gives the protein CASSTQGFTKETQYF.

The chain employs TRBV5-4 and TRBJ2-7; D tentatively fits TRBD1 or TRBD2 (6 bases each). The V and J ends lost 3 bases and 0 bases respectively, with 13 bases between them. CDR3 size: 15 residues. Germline CDR1 SGHNT, CDR2 YYREEE (reference sequence). The CDR3 region is CASSSLRDTSYEQYF. CDR3 DNA: TGTGCCAGCAGCTCGCTGCGGGACACCTCCTACGAGCAGTACTTC. Complete variable domain (other parts from reference TRBV5-4 and TRBJ2-7): ETGVTQSPTHLIKTRGQQVTLRCSSQSGHNTVSWYQQALGQGPQFIFQYYREEENGRGNFPPRFSGLQFPNYSSELNVNALELDDSALYLCASSSLRDTSYEQYFGPGTRLTVT.

The chain uses TRBV2 and TRBJ2-7, with D perhaps matching TRBD1 (6 bases). The germline V gene encodes CDR1 SNHLY and CDR2 FYNNEI. CDR3 length: 17 residues. The V end was cut by 7 bases, the J end by 2 bases, with 24 bases between. The CDR3: CASKRSGAGLRPYEQYF. The CDR3 nucleotides read TGTGCCAGCAAGAGGTCAGGGGCAGGGCTTCGGCCCTACGAGCAGTACTTC.

V usage is TRBV10-1 and J usage is TRBJ2-2; 9 bases agree with TRBD1. J was trimmed by 7 bases and V by 5 bases; bases with no gene match: 5. Germline CDR1 reads WNHNN; CDR2 reads SYGVQD (reference sequence). This CDR3 is built from 14 residues. The DNA for the CDR3 is TGCGCCAGCAGTACCGGGACAGGGCACGGGGAGCTGTTTTTT. Protein: CASSTGTGHGELFF.

The chain recombines TRBV5-4 with TRBJ2-7, with D perhaps matching TRBD1 (6 bases). CDR1 SGHNT and CDR2 YYREEE come from the germline V gene (reference sequence). V lost 3 bases, J lost 0 bases, and 13 bases lay in between. This CDR3 is 15 amino acids long. The CDR3 loop is CASSSRTASSYEQYF. DNA for the CDR3: TGTGCCAGCAGCTCCCGGACAGCTAGCTCCTACGAGCAGTACTTC.

The chain has TRBV5-1 and TRBJ2-2; 7 bases are a match to TRBD2. This CDR3 spans 17 amino acids. V shed 4 bases, J shed 5 bases, and the junction held 14 bases outside the gene matches. CDR1 is SGHRS, CDR2 YFSETQ, per germline. The CDR3 is CASSRGAAGVGTGELFF. CDR3 nucleotides: TGCGCCAGCAGCCGGGGAGCGGCGGGAGTTGGGACCGGGGAGCTGTTTTTT.

The chain couples TRBV7-3 to TRBJ2-3, with 8 bases that match TRBD1. CDR3 length: 15 residues. V lost 4 bases, J lost 4 bases, and 7 bases stayed unmatched. Germline CDR1 reads SGHTA; CDR2 reads FQGTGA. The CDR3 bases are TGTGCCAGCAGCTCCGGACAGGGCGAGTCAGATACGCAGTATTTT. Translated: CASSSGQGESDTQYF.

The V gene is TRBV5-6, the J gene TRBJ2-7; D may be TRBD2 (5 bases). The V gene's germline CDR1 is SGHDT and CDR2 YYEEEE. V gave up 1 base and J gave up 1 base, with 15 bases separating them. The CDR3 is 16 amino acids. The CDR3 coding sequence is TGTGCCAGCAGCTTGAAGGGAGAATTGGGGTCCTACGAGCAGTACTTC. Amino acids: CASSLKGELGSYEQYF.

The CDR3 DNA follows: TGCAGCGTTGGGGGGTCAGCGTCAACATCCGATGAGCAGTTCTTC. Its translation: CSVGGSASTSDEQFF. This sequence joins TRBV29-1 and TRBJ2-1, with D possibly being TRBD1 or TRBD2 (5 bases each). V shed 4 bases and J shed 8 bases, with 21 bases lying between them. The CDR3 spans 15 residues. The germline V gene encodes CDR1 SQVTM and CDR2 ANQGSEA.

This rearrangement joins TRBV7-2 to TRBJ2-7; D may be TRBD2 (5 bases). Germline loops: CDR1 SGHTA, CDR2 FQGNSA. This CDR3 has 13 residues. Deletions cut 8 bases from V and 4 bases from J, with 15 bases between. The chain's CDR3 is CASRTGSAYEQYF. The CDR3 nucleotides are TGTGCCAGCCGAACGGGGAGTGCTTACGAGCAGTACTTC.

This CDR3 is CATSRDLEGEQYF. Here the CDR3 DNA reads TGTGCCACCAGCAGAGATTTAGAAGGCGAGCAGTACTTC. This rearrangement joins TRBV15 to TRBJ2-7; no clear D gene. The CDR3 contains 13 residues. Trimming took off 0 bases at V and 6 bases at J, with 9 bases between the two ends. Germline V gene data show CDR1 as LNHNV and CDR2 as YYDKDF (reference sequence). The variable domain in full, completed from reference TRBV15 and TRBJ2-7, reads DAMVIQNPRYQVTQFGKPVTLSCSQTLNHNVMYWYQQKSSQAPKLLFHYYDKDFNNEADTPDNFQSRRPNTSFCFLDIRSPGLGDTAMYLCATSRDLEGEQYFGPGTRLTVT.

As concerns this clone: The sample carries other DNA sequences with the same CDR3. V usage is TRBV28 and J usage is TRBJ2-3, with TRBD2 identical over 11 bases. There are 15 residues in the CDR3. Germline V lookup: CDR1 MDHEN, CDR2 SYDVKM. V shed 2 bases and J 4 bases; nucleotides not matched to a gene: 2. The CDR3 protein is CASSLLAGGPDTQYF. CDR3 in DNA: TGTGCCAGCAGTTTACTAGCGGGAGGTCCAGATACGCAGTATTTT.

A word on this clone: The sample holds other DNA sequences that translate to the same CDR3. The J gene is TRBJ2-5, the V gene TRBV5-1; D call uncertain. Trimming removed 4 bases from V and 3 bases from J, with 13 bases in between. This CDR3 region has 14 residues. CDR1 is SGHRS and CDR2 is YFSETQ in the germline V gene. The CDR3 coding sequence is TGCGCCAGCAGCCCGAGGACCGGCGAAGAGACCCAGTACTTC. This gives the protein CASSPRTGEETQYF.

This clone has a single count. The rearrangement links TRBV9 to TRBJ2-7, with 10 bases fitting TRBD2. V lost 2 bases and J lost 5; bases outside the gene matches: 7. The CDR3 spans 15 residues. The germline V gene encodes CDR1 SGDLS and CDR2 YYNGEE. CDR3 loop: CASSVGTSVFNEQYF. CDR3 coding DNA: TGTGCCAGCAGCGTCGGGACTAGCGTTTTCAACGAGCAGTACTTC. Complete variable domain (other parts from reference TRBV9 and TRBJ2-7): DSGVTQTPKHLITATGQRVTLRCSPRSGDLSVYWYQQSLDQGLQFLIQYYNGEERAKGNILERFSAQQFPDLHSELNLSSLELGDSALYFCASSVGTSVFNEQYFGPGTRLTVT.